This TCR beta chain was identified in a study of blood T cell repertoires in COVID-19. Libraries were prepared by immunoSEQ multiplex PCR; TCRdb keeps only in-frame clonotypes and omits some of them. The profile shows some 380,000 clones, roughly 86% of them singletons. The CDR3 spans 13 residues. The V end was cut by 4 bases, the J end by 11 bases, with 17 bases between. CDR1 and CDR2 (germline): ENHRY, SYGVKD. The chain has TRBV10-3 and TRBJ1-1, with D perhaps matching TRBD1 (6 bases). The sample was PBMCs or T cells enriched from blood (not recorded which). The sequence was obtained from a woman between 35 and 50 years old with acute COVID-19. This CDR3 reads CAISAEQGLRAFF. DNA for the CDR3: TGTGCCATCAGTGCCGAACAGGGCCTCAGGGCTTTCTTT.